Below, 23 T cell receptor beta chains from the same sample are listed, as sequenced in a study of shared clonotypes between healthy human individuals. Clones were sequenced by immunoSEQ multiplex PCR, and TCRdb holds only the in-frame ones, with some missing. In the table there are about 2.1 million clones, 93% of which are singletons. CD8 cells classed as naive were CD45RO-negative and positively selected for CCR7, excluding terminally differentiated effector memory CD45RA+ cells. The sample consisted of naive CD8+ T cells from PBMCs. Source of these receptors: a man aged 18-30 years in good health. Some clones in this sample may be carry-over from other donors' samples.

The V gene is TRBV19, the J gene TRBJ2-3, with 9 bases fitting TRBD2. Germline V lookup: CDR1 LNHDA, CDR2 SQIVND (reference sequence). V lost 5 bases, J lost 5 bases, and 8 bases stayed unmatched. CDR3 size: 15 residues. CDR3 protein: CASSALAGVRDTQYF. DNA of the CDR3: TGTGCCAGTAGTGCCTTAGCGGGAGTACGAGATACGCAGTATTTT.

This clone was recorded once. Other DNA sequences in this specimen translate into the identical CDR3. This sequence joins TRBV5-1 and TRBJ1-1; D unresolved. V lost 1 base and J 1 base, leaving 5 bases between the germline ends. The germline V gene encodes CDR1 SGHRS and CDR2 YFSETQ. The CDR3 runs 13 residues. The CDR3 reads CASSLTENTEAFF. In DNA form, the CDR3 reads TGCGCCAGCAGCTTGACAGAGAACACTGAAGCTTTCTTT.

The CDR3 reads CASYPTGGQETQYF. The CDR3 DNA reads TGTGCCAGCTACCCAACAGGGGGCCAAGAGACCCAGTACTTC. The genes are TRBV6-1 and TRBJ2-5; 8 bases fit TRBD1. The germline CDR1 and CDR2 sequences are MNHNS and SASEGT. Trimming at V came to 8 bases and at J to 1 base, leaving 6 bases not matched to a gene. This CDR3 contains 14 residues.

The chain combines TRBV11-2 with TRBJ2-7; possibly TRBD2 for D (6 bases). Germline CDR1 reads SGHAT; CDR2 reads FQNNGV. V was trimmed by 0 bases and J by 3 bases, leaving 15 bases between them. The CDR3 spans 16 residues. Written as DNA, the CDR3 is TGTGCCAGCAGCTTAGATTTAGAGGGACTCGGCTACGAGCAGTACTTC. This codes for CASSLDLEGLGYEQYF. Together with reference TRBV11-2 and TRBJ2-7, the CDR3 gives the full variable domain: EAGVAQSPRYKIIEKRQSVAFWCNPISGHATLYWYQQILGQGPKLLIQFQNNGVVDDSQLPKDRFSAERLKGVDSTLKIQPAKLEDSAVYLCASSLDLEGLGYEQYFGPGTRLTVT.

The V and J genes are TRBV2 and TRBJ1-4; D not resolved. The germline CDR1 and CDR2 sequences are SNHLY and FYNNEI. Trimming pared 1 base from V and 7 bases from J, leaving 13 bases between. This CDR3 contains 15 residues. CDR3 in amino acids: CASSEVPELGEKLFF. The CDR3 region has the DNA TGTGCCAGCAGTGAAGTTCCAGAGCTAGGTGAAAAACTGTTTTTT.

The chain uses TRBV5-4 and TRBJ2-2; D gene uncertain. Germline values: CDR1 SGHNT, CDR2 YYREEE (reference sequence). This CDR3 is built from 12 residues. Trimming removed 0 bases from V and 7 bases from J, with 4 bases in between. The CDR3 DNA sequence: TGTGCCAGCAGCTTGGCCATCGGGGAGCTGTTTTTT. Its protein product is CASSLAIGELFF. Supplemented by reference TRBV5-4 and TRBJ2-2, the full variable domain reads ETGVTQSPTHLIKTRGQQVTLRCSSQSGHNTVSWYQQALGQGPQFIFQYYREEENGRGNFPPRFSGLQFPNYSSELNVNALELDDSALYLCASSLAIGELFFGEGSRLTVL.

V gene TRBV28 combines with J gene TRBJ2-7, with D perhaps TRBD1 or TRBD2 (5 bases each). V lost 2 bases, J lost 3 bases, and 14 bases lay in between. CDR1 and CDR2 from the germline V gene are MDHEN and SYDVKM. This CDR3 is 15 amino acids long. The CDR3 nucleotides are TGTGCCAGCAGTTTAAACGGGATAGGGGTCTACGAGCAGTACTTC. Its translation is CASSLNGIGVYEQYF.

The chain is built from TRBV7-9 and TRBJ2-7; D remains unclear. The CDR3 has 13 amino acids. V dropped 3 bases and J dropped 0 bases, with 6 bases sitting between them. Germline V gene sequence: CDR1 SEHNR, CDR2 FQNEAQ (reference sequence). CDR3: CASSFDNSYEQYF. Here the CDR3 DNA reads TGTGCCAGCAGCTTCGATAACTCCTACGAGCAGTACTTC.

The chain carries TRBV5-4 and TRBJ1-1, with a tentative D call TRBD1 (5 bases). V dropped 0 bases and J dropped 0 bases, with 9 bases sitting between them. The germline gives CDR1 SGHNT, CDR2 YYREEE (reference sequence). CDR3 length equals 15 residues. In DNA form, the CDR3 reads TGTGCCAGCAGCTTGGACAGGAACCTGAACACTGAAGCTTTCTTT. It translates to CASSLDRNLNTEAFF.

The chain links TRBV6-5 to TRBJ2-3, with TRBD1 as a possible D gene (5 bases). The germline V gene has CDR1 MNHEY and CDR2 SVGAGI. This CDR3 contains 14 residues. The V end lost 6 bases, the J end lost 2 bases, and 12 bases lay between the germline ends. CDR3 in amino acids: CASSADRYTDTQYF. Here the CDR3 DNA reads TGTGCCAGCAGCGCTGACAGATACACAGATACGCAGTATTTT.

Only one count was recorded for this clone. The chain links TRBV11-2 to TRBJ1-2; a possible D gene is TRBD1 (6 bases). V was pared by 5 bases and J by 4 bases, with 17 bases between. CDR3 size: 15 residues. The germline gives CDR1 SGHAT, CDR2 FQNNGV. The CDR3, as DNA: TGTGCCAGCAGCCAATCTAGCCCAGGGGTCTATGGCTACACCTTC. It yields the protein CASSQSSPGVYGYTF.

The rearrangement links TRBV7-3 to TRBJ2-2, with a tentative D call TRBD1 (6 bases). The germline V and J ends were trimmed by 4 bases and 3 bases, with 12 bases remaining between them. Germline V gives CDR1 SGHTA, CDR2 FQGTGA. This CDR3 is 15 amino acids long. The CDR3 spells CASSSNRQDTGELFF. CDR3 coding DNA: TGTGCCAGCAGCTCCAATAGACAGGACACCGGGGAGCTGTTTTTT. The variable domain in full, with the rest retrieved from reference TRBV7-3 and TRBJ2-2, is GAGVSQTPSNKVTEKGKYVELRCDPISGHTALYWYRQSLGQGPEFLIYFQGTGAADDSGLPNDRFFAVRPEGSVSTLKIQRTERGDSAVYLCASSSNRQDTGELFFGEGSRLTVL.

The V and J genes are TRBV30 and TRBJ2-7; maybe TRBD2 (9 bases). This CDR3 region has 17 residues. V gave up 4 bases and J gave up 2 bases, with 24 bases separating them. CDR1 is GTSNPN, CDR2 SVGIG, per germline (reference sequence). The CDR3 reads CAWMDRVGLATPYEQYF. CDR3 in DNA: TGTGCCTGGATGGACAGGGTTGGACTAGCGACACCCTACGAGCAGTACTTC.

V gene TRBV5-1 combines with J gene TRBJ2-1; 12 bases are shared with TRBD2. V trimming: 3 bases; J trimming: 4 bases; junction bases outside the gene matches: 11. The CDR3 is 18 residues long. From germline, CDR1 is SGHRS and CDR2 YFSETQ. The CDR3 bases are TGCGCCAGCAGCTCCGGGACTAGCGGGCCCACACTATACAATGAGCAGTTCTTC. Encoded protein: CASSSGTSGPTLYNEQFF.

V and J are TRBV7-3 and TRBJ2-2, with D hard to call. CDR1 is SGHTA and CDR2 is FQGTGA in the germline V gene. There are 14 residues in the CDR3. Deletions cut 4 bases from V and 4 bases from J, with 10 bases between. This CDR3 is CASSWLGGTGELFF. CDR3 sequence (DNA): TGTGCCAGCAGCTGGTTAGGCGGCACCGGGGAGCTGTTTTTT.

This chain joins TRBV27 and TRBJ2-5, with TRBD2 matching 13 bases. The ends lost 6 bases at V and 1 base at J; junction bases unmatched: 5. Germline assignment: CDR1 MNHEY and CDR2 SMNVEV (reference sequence). This CDR3 has 16 amino acids. CDR3 DNA: TGTGCCAGCAGACGAGGGACTAGCGGGACCCAAGAGACCCAGTACTTC. Translated, it gives CASRRGTSGTQETQYF.

This sequence joins TRBV9 and TRBJ2-7, with a possible D match to TRBD1 (5 bases). The ends were cut back, 4 bases at V and 5 bases at J, with 13 bases in the middle. CDR1 is SGDLS, CDR2 YYNGEE, per germline. The length of the CDR3 is 13 residues. DNA for the CDR3: TGTGCCAGCAGCTTCGGACACAAAGACGAGCAGTACTTC. Encoded protein: CASSFGHKDEQYF. Filled out from reference TRBV9 and TRBJ2-7, the complete variable domain reads DSGVTQTPKHLITATGQRVTLRCSPRSGDLSVYWYQQSLDQGLQFLIQYYNGEERAKGNILERFSAQQFPDLHSELNLSSLELGDSALYFCASSFGHKDEQYFGPGTRLTVT.

J is TRBJ2-7 and V is TRBV4-2; 9 bases line up with TRBD1. V dropped 4 bases and J dropped 0; count of bases not matched to a gene: 4. The CDR3 loop spans 15 amino acids. Germline CDR1 reads LGHNA; CDR2 reads YNFKEQ. In DNA form, the CDR3 reads TGTGCCAGCAGCCCCAGGGACAGGGTCTCCTACGAGCAGTACTTC. Translating gives CASSPRDRVSYEQYF.

The rearrangement uses TRBV27 and TRBJ1-4, with D unresolved. The CDR3 has 13 residues. Germline CDR1 is MNHEY and CDR2 is SMNVEV (reference sequence). The germline V and J ends were trimmed by 0 bases and 3 bases, with 2 bases remaining between them. The CDR3 spells CASSLSANEKLFF. The CDR3 coding sequence is TGTGCCAGCAGTTTATCCGCTAATGAAAAACTGTTTTTT.

CDR3 DNA sequence: TGTGCCAGCAGCTTGGGCAGGGCCGTCACAGATACGCAGTATTTT. It is translated as CASSLGRAVTDTQYF. The rearrangement links TRBV5-8 to TRBJ2-3; perhaps TRBD1 as D (5 bases). CDR3 size: 15 residues. V lost 0 bases to trimming and J lost 2 bases, with 10 bases between them. In germline, CDR1 is SGHTS, CDR2 YDEGEE.

The chain has TRBV2 and TRBJ2-1, with 9 positions matching TRBD2. Losses at the gene ends were 7 bases for V and 5 bases for J; bases not matched to a gene: 15. Germline values: CDR1 SNHLY, CDR2 FYNNEI. The CDR3 contains 17 residues. The CDR3 is CASITPYSSGTNNEQFF. CDR3 nucleotide sequence: TGTGCCAGCATTACCCCCTATTCTAGCGGGACGAACAATGAGCAGTTCTTC. The full variable domain, completed using reference TRBV2 and TRBJ2-1, is EPEVTQTPSHQVTQMGQEVILRCVPISNHLYFYWYRQILGQKVEFLVSFYNNEISEKSEIFDDQFSVERPDGSNFTLKIRSTKLEDSAMYFCASITPYSSGTNNEQFFGPGTRLTVL.

This clone was observed once. The chain has TRBV27 and TRBJ1-6; D is unresolved. The V gene's germline CDR1 is MNHEY and CDR2 SMNVEV (reference sequence). CDR3 length: 15 residues. Trimming stripped 7 bases from V and 5 bases from J, with 15 bases between. The CDR3 reads CASITPNTHNSPLHF. CDR3 nucleotide sequence: TGTGCCAGCATTACCCCGAACACACATAATTCACCCCTCCACTTT.

This clone was recorded only once. This chain links TRBV11-3 with TRBJ2-3; D unclear. CDR1 and CDR2 from the germline V gene are SGHNT and YENEEA. CDR3 length: 14 residues. Trimming took 2 bases from V and 4 from J, leaving 10 bases between them. The CDR3: CASSLLTDPDTQYF. The CDR3, as DNA: TGTGCCAGCAGCTTATTGACGGATCCAGATACGCAGTATTTT. Using reference TRBV11-3 and TRBJ2-3 for the parts outside the CDR3, the full variable domain is EAGVVQSPRYKIIEKKQPVAFWCNPISGHNTLYWYLQNLGQGPELLIRYENEEAVDDSQLPKDRFSAERLKGVDSTLKIQPAELGDSAVYLCASSLLTDPDTQYFGPGTRLTVL.